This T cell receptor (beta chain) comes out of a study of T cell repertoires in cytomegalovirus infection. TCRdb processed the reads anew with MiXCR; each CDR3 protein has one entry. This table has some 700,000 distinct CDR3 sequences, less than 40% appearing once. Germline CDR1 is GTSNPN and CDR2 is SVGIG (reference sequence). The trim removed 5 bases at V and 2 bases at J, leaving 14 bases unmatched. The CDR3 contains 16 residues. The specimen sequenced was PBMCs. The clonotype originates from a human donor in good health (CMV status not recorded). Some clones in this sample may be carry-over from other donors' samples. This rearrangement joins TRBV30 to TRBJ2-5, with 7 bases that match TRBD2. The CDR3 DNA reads TGTGCCTGGGGAACCCGGACTAGTTGGGGTCAAGAGACCCAGTACTTC. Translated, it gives CAWGTRTSWGQETQYF.